This passage covers 30 T cell receptor beta chains from one sample sequenced in a study of Ad26.COV2.S vaccination and SARS-CoV-2 variants. Noted treatment: around 19 received Ad26.COV2.S at low or high dose, single or two shots; roughly five received placebo; per-sample allocation not given. The study sampled participants on day 63 after the first vaccine or placebo injection. Repertoires were generated with immunoSEQ multiplex PCR, while TCRdb's copy carries only in-frame clones and drops some. The sample has over 450,000 clones; nearly 90% are singletons. This sample comprised peripheral blood, obtained in a trial of Ad26.COV2.S vaccine versus placebo. These receptors were taken from a person aged 18-60 years who received the Ad26.COV2.S COVID-19 vaccine or a placebo.

The sample holds a few counts of this clone. V is TRBV10-2 and J is TRBJ1-5, with TRBD1 matching 7 bases. This CDR3 has 14 amino acids. After removal of 6 bases from V and 1 base from J, the junction contained 3 bases not matched to a gene. CDR1 WSHSY and CDR2 SAAADI come from the germline V gene. In nucleotides, the CDR3 is TGCGCCAGCAGCGCGACAGGGAGCAATCAGCCCCAGCATTTT. This codes for CASSATGSNQPQHF.

This sequence joins TRBV28 and TRBJ1-1; D remains ambiguous. The CDR3 has 14 amino acids. CDR1 MDHEN and CDR2 SYDVKM come from the germline V gene. V lost 2 bases to trimming and J lost 1 base, with 8 bases between them. The CDR3 reads CASSLEAKNTEAFF. Written as DNA, the CDR3 is TGTGCCAGCAGTTTAGAGGCCAAGAACACTGAAGCTTTCTTT.

The CDR3 DNA sequence: TGTGCCTGGAGTGACGGGGCTCAGCCCCAGCATTTT. The encoded protein is CAWSDGAQPQHF. The chain employs TRBV30 and TRBJ1-5; tentatively, D is TRBD1 (5 bases). The CDR3 consists of 12 residues. Deletions cut 1 base from V and 6 bases from J, with 7 bases between. In germline, CDR1 is GTSNPN, CDR2 SVGIG (reference sequence).

V usage is TRBV5-1 and J usage is TRBJ2-3; the D is unclear. The germline gives CDR1 SGHRS, CDR2 YFSETQ. V lost 0 bases, J lost 3 bases, and 8 bases lay in between. The CDR3 is 14 residues long. The CDR3 DNA is TGCGCCAGCAGCTTGGGGTCGGAAACAGATACGCAGTATTTT. Translating it yields CASSLGSETDTQYF. Using reference TRBV5-1 and TRBJ2-3 for the parts outside the CDR3, the full variable domain is KAGVTQTPRYLIKTRGQQVTLSCSPISGHRSVSWYQQTPGQGLQFLFEYFSETQRNKGNFPGRFSGRQFSNSRSEMNVSTLELGDSALYLCASSLGSETDTQYFGPGTRLTVL.

The chain recombines TRBV7-8 with TRBJ1-3; TRBD1 aligns across 9 bases. After removal of 3 bases from V and 2 bases from J, the junction contained 5 bases not matched to a gene. The V gene's germline CDR1 is SGHVS and CDR2 FQNEAQ. The CDR3 consists of 16 residues. CDR3 sequence reads: CASSFGTGRAGNTIYF. The DNA of the CDR3 is TGTGCCAGCAGCTTCGGGACAGGGAGGGCTGGAAACACCATATATTTT.

V usage is TRBV9 and J usage is TRBJ2-3, with unresolved D. Germline CDR1 and CDR2: SGDLS and YYNGEE. Trimming shortened V by 4 bases and J by 0 bases, and 6 bases separated the two germline ends. The CDR3 runs to 13 residues. The chain's CDR3 is CASSPTSTDTQYF. CDR3 coding DNA: TGTGCCAGCAGCCCAACCAGCACAGATACGCAGTATTTT.

The CDR3 nucleotides are TGTGCCAGCAGCGTCAGCGGGAGTACCTACGAGCAGTACTTC. Translating it yields CASSVSGSTYEQYF. The rearrangement joins TRBV13 to TRBJ2-7; 8 bases are shared with TRBD2. CDR3 length: 14 amino acids. Germline trimming cut 5 bases from V and 2 bases from J; bases unmatched to any gene: 5. Germline CDR1 reads PRHDT; CDR2 reads FYEKMQ (reference sequence).

This clone came up once. This chain connects TRBV4-2 to TRBJ2-5, with TRBD2 matching over 10 bases. In germline, CDR1 is LGHNA, CDR2 YNFKEQ. After removal of 4 bases from V and 1 base from J, the junction contained 9 bases not matched to a gene. CDR3 length: 17 residues. The CDR3, as DNA: TGTGCCAGCAGCCTAAGTCTACTAGCGGGGACCCAAGAGACCCAGTACTTC. Its translation is CASSLSLLAGTQETQYF.

The genes are TRBV5-8 and TRBJ1-5, with D perhaps matching TRBD1 (6 bases). Looked up from germline, CDR1 is SGHTS and CDR2 is YDEGEE. V gave up 5 bases and J gave up 4 bases, with 19 bases separating them. The CDR3 has 16 amino acids. CDR3 amino acids: CASRKGGGSGNQPQHF. Written as DNA, the CDR3 is TGTGCCAGCAGAAAAGGGGGGGGGAGTGGAAATCAGCCCCAGCATTTT.

The chain is built from TRBV10-3 and TRBJ1-1, with TRBD1 as a possible D gene (6 bases). There are 15 residues in the CDR3. V lost 0 bases to trimming and J lost 1 base, with 9 bases between them. From germline, CDR1 is ENHRY and CDR2 SYGVKD. The CDR3 region is CAISESLGQNTEAFF. As DNA, the CDR3 is TGTGCCATCAGTGAGTCGTTGGGACAGAACACTGAAGCTTTCTTT.

The chain recombines TRBV7-9 with TRBJ1-2; TRBD1 matches 7 bases. Germline V CDR1 and CDR2: SEHNR, FQNEAQ (reference sequence). J gave up 7 bases and V 4 bases, and 9 bases lay outside the gene matches. The CDR3 consists of 14 residues. The CDR3 region is CASSSTGVGGGYTF. CDR3 nucleotide sequence: TGTGCCAGCAGCTCCACAGGGGTCGGTGGTGGCTACACCTTC.

The rearrangement uses TRBV2 and TRBJ1-5; no clear D. V was clipped by 4 bases and J by 1 base, with 8 bases between them. The CDR3 is made up of 14 amino acids. The germline V gene encodes CDR1 SNHLY and CDR2 FYNNEI. CDR3 loop: CASSAHPSNQPQHF. CDR3 DNA sequence: TGTGCCAGCAGTGCGCATCCCAGCAATCAGCCCCAGCATTTT.

The chain has TRBV18 and TRBJ2-1, with 9 bases identical to TRBD2. CDR3 length: 16 amino acids. Losses at the gene ends were 2 bases for V and 3 bases for J; bases not matched to a gene: 5. Per germline, CDR1 KGHSH and CDR2 LQKENI. The CDR3: CASSPRASGIYNEQFF. CDR3 in DNA: TGTGCCAGCTCACCAAGGGCTAGCGGGATCTACAATGAGCAGTTCTTC.

J is TRBJ2-6 and V is TRBV4-1; the match to TRBD2 covers 9 bases. The CDR3 is 19 residues long. V lost 3 bases to trimming and J lost 0 bases; unmatched junction nucleotides: 9. Per the germline V gene, CDR1 is MGHRA and CDR2 is YSYEKL. CDR3 coding DNA: TGCGCCAGCAGCCATCTCTTGGCTAGCGGGAACTCTGGGGCCAACGTCCTGACTTTC. As protein: CASSHLLASGNSGANVLTF.

The chain couples TRBV27 to TRBJ1-2; possible D gene TRBD1, 5 bases. In germline, CDR1 is MNHEY, CDR2 SMNVEV (reference sequence). There are 14 residues in the CDR3. V lost 5 bases and J lost 2, with 12 bases in between. The CDR3 DNA sequence: TGTGCCAGCAGTCCTCCGGGACCCAACTATGGCTACACCTTC. Protein product: CASSPPGPNYGYTF.

This clone is a singleton in its sample. The chain couples TRBV6-1 to TRBJ1-4; maybe TRBD1 (6 bases). V lost 1 base, J lost 7 bases, and 22 bases lay in between. Germline V gene data show CDR1 as MNHNS and CDR2 as SASEGT. The CDR3 is made up of 18 amino acids. The CDR3 sequence is CASSEVQGFVWGPEKLFF. As DNA, the CDR3 is TGTGCCAGCAGTGAAGTTCAGGGGTTTGTTTGGGGCCCTGAAAAACTGTTTTTT.

On this clone itself: Other DNA sequences in the same sample also yield this CDR3. The chain joins TRBV18 to TRBJ1-1; D is undetermined. V lost 3 bases, J lost 1 base, and 9 bases lay in between. The CDR3 runs 14 residues. Germline V gives CDR1 KGHSH, CDR2 LQKENI. CDR3 loop: CASSPRTGNTEAFF. The CDR3 DNA reads TGTGCCAGCTCACCCCGGACCGGGAACACTGAAGCTTTCTTT.

The genes are TRBV5-1 and TRBJ2-2; D is undetermined. The CDR3 contains 16 residues. Between the trimmed V and J ends, which lost 3 bases and 2 bases, there was a span of 14 bases. CDR1 SGHRS and CDR2 YFSETQ come from the germline V gene. CDR3 residues: CASSWDLAPNTGELFF. CDR3 in DNA: TGCGCCAGCAGCTGGGATCTGGCACCAAACACCGGGGAGCTGTTTTTT. The variable domain in full, with the rest retrieved from reference TRBV5-1 and TRBJ2-2, is KAGVTQTPRYLIKTRGQQVTLSCSPISGHRSVSWYQQTPGQGLQFLFEYFSETQRNKGNFPGRFSGRQFSNSRSEMNVSTLELGDSALYLCASSWDLAPNTGELFFGEGSRLTVL.

This rearrangement joins TRBV19 to TRBJ1-1; D remains ambiguous. Germline V CDR1 and CDR2: LNHDA, SQIVND (reference sequence). The ends were cut back, 2 bases at V and 1 base at J, with 11 bases in the middle. The CDR3 contains 15 residues. CDR3 sequence (DNA): TGTGCCAGTAGTATATGGCAGAAACAGAACACTGAAGCTTTCTTT. It translates to CASSIWQKQNTEAFF. Full variable domain (remainder filled in from reference TRBV19 and TRBJ1-1): DGGITQSPKYLFRKEGQNVTLSCEQNLNHDAMYWYRQDPGQGLRLIYYSQIVNDFQKGDIAEGYSVSREKKESFPLTVTSAQKNPTAFYLCASSIWQKQNTEAFFGQGTRLTVV.

The J gene is TRBJ1-2, the V gene TRBV7-9; D perhaps matches TRBD1 (6 bases). V lost 1 base and J lost 7, with 16 bases in between. Germline-derived CDR1 and CDR2 are SEHNR and FQNEAQ (reference sequence). This CDR3 contains 15 residues. CDR3 in DNA: TGTGCCAGCAGCTTAGGGGACATCAAATACGGTGGCTACACCTTC. This translates into CASSLGDIKYGGYTF.

The V and J genes are TRBV10-3 and TRBJ1-2, with D maybe TRBD1 (5 bases). The V end was cut by 4 bases, the J end by 5 bases, with 14 bases between. The CDR3 contains 14 residues. In germline, CDR1 is ENHRY, CDR2 SYGVKD. As DNA, the CDR3 is TGTGCCATCAGTGTCGGGCAGGGAAGGTATGGCTACACCTTC. Residues: CAISVGQGRYGYTF.

The V gene is TRBV7-3, the J gene TRBJ1-6, with unresolved D. CDR3 length: 13 amino acids. CDR1 is SGHTA and CDR2 is FQGTGA in the germline V gene. V was pared by 2 bases and J by 10 bases, with 9 bases between. The DNA of the CDR3 is TGTGCCAGCAGCTTAGGTCAGTTCTCACCCCTCCACTTT. Encoded protein: CASSLGQFSPLHF. Full variable domain (remainder filled in from reference TRBV7-3 and TRBJ1-6): GAGVSQTPSNKVTEKGKYVELRCDPISGHTALYWYRQSLGQGPEFLIYFQGTGAADDSGLPNDRFFAVRPEGSVSTLKIQRTERGDSAVYLCASSLGQFSPLHFGNGTRLTVT.

The rearrangement links TRBV7-9 to TRBJ2-1; 8 nucleotides match TRBD2. The CDR3 is made up of 11 amino acids. Germline assignment: CDR1 SEHNR and CDR2 FQNEAQ (reference sequence). The V gene end was trimmed by 5 bases and the J gene end by 14 bases; junction bases not matched to a gene: 5. The CDR3 bases are TGTGCCAGCAGCCTAGGGCGGGGGGAGTTCTTC. It translates to CASSLGRGEFF.

The genes are TRBV11-2 and TRBJ2-7; D is uncertain. The CDR3 totals 15 residues. The V gene lost 1 base and the J gene lost 3 bases, with 13 bases spanning the gap. The V gene's germline CDR1 is SGHAT and CDR2 FQNNGV. CDR3 in amino acids: CASSLGPVTVYEQYF. DNA for the CDR3: TGTGCCAGCAGCTTAGGGCCAGTCACCGTCTACGAGCAGTACTTC. Variable domain in full (rest from reference TRBV11-2 and TRBJ2-7): EAGVAQSPRYKIIEKRQSVAFWCNPISGHATLYWYQQILGQGPKLLIQFQNNGVVDDSQLPKDRFSAERLKGVDSTLKIQPAKLEDSAVYLCASSLGPVTVYEQYFGPGTRLTVT.

The chain employs TRBV6-2 or TRBV6-3 and TRBJ2-7; 10 positions match TRBD1. Losses at the gene ends were 6 bases for V and 3 bases for J; bases not matched to a gene: 8. The CDR3 sequence is 15 residues long. CDR1 is MNHEY and CDR2 is SVGEGT in the germline V gene. The CDR3, as DNA: TGTGCCAGCAGCAGACCGGGACAGGGGATCTACGAGCAGTACTTC. This gives the protein CASSRPGQGIYEQYF.

Concerning this clone itself: Other DNA variants within this sample encode the same CDR3. The chain joins TRBV6-5 to TRBJ1-1; 8 positions agree with TRBD1. The length of the CDR3 is 13 residues. Unmatched junction bases numbered 4, after V lost 6 bases and J lost 4 bases. Germline V lookup: CDR1 MNHEY, CDR2 SVGAGI. The CDR3 DNA sequence: TGTGCCAGCAGGCGAACAGGGGGCACTGAAGCTTTCTTT. Translated, it gives CASRRTGGTEAFF.

This rearrangement joins TRBV7-9 to TRBJ2-7, with 7 bases that match TRBD1. CDR1 and CDR2 from the germline V gene are SEHNR and FQNEAQ (reference sequence). Trimming at V came to 7 bases and at J to 5 bases, leaving 2 bases not matched to a gene. The CDR3 spans 11 residues. This CDR3 is CASTQGDEQYF. The CDR3 DNA is TGTGCCAGCACCCAGGGGGACGAGCAGTACTTC.

V gene TRBV6-1 combines with J gene TRBJ2-7; TRBD1 aligns across 7 bases. CDR1 and CDR2 from the germline V gene are MNHNS and SASEGT. With 6 bases clipped from V and 3 bases from J, the junction kept 8 bases outside the gene matches. CDR3 length: 14 amino acids. The DNA of the CDR3 is TGTGCCAGCAGCGTAGACAGGGCGGGCTACGAGCAGTACTTC. Translating it yields CASSVDRAGYEQYF.

This clone was counted once. The V and J genes are TRBV6-1 and TRBJ2-1, with 8 bases identical to TRBD2. This CDR3 has 16 amino acids. CDR1 is MNHNS, CDR2 SASEGT, per germline. V trimming: 0 bases; J trimming: 0 bases; junction bases outside the gene matches: 1. The CDR3, as DNA: TGTGCCAGCAGTGAAGCGCTAGCGGGCTCCTACAATGAGCAGTTCTTC. Protein: CASSEALAGSYNEQFF.

This clone showed up just once. The chain carries TRBV7-2 and TRBJ2-3; D uncertain. This CDR3 region has 17 residues. Trimming took 1 base from V and 4 from J, leaving 18 bases between them. CDR1 is SGHTA and CDR2 is FQGNSA in the germline V gene. The CDR3 sequence is CASSLGRQPSRADTQYF. CDR3 sequence (DNA): TGTGCCAGCAGCTTAGGCCGGCAGCCGAGTCGGGCAGATACGCAGTATTTT.